This passage covers 18 T cell receptor delta chains from one sample sequenced in a study of Vδ1+ human thymocytes. The study, taken as a whole, reports: In the thymus, TRG and TRD repertoires looked highly polyclonal with Gaussian CDR3 lengths.

Sequences come from RNA converted to cDNA by reverse transcription. The CDR3 regions were amplified by multiplex PCR from V-gene primers to a constant-region primer. TCRdb re-called the multiplex PCR reads using CATT. The sample comprises tens of thousands of delta-chain clones, about 15% of which are singletons, and about 0.4% rests with the top ten. Antigens for these TCRs are unknown. The sequenced material came from Vdelta1+ gamma-delta thymocytes from the thymus. Subset noted: FACS-sorted CD3+ TCRalphabeta- TCRVdelta1+ TCRVdelta2- thymocytes. These TCRs come from a girl under three years old who had congenital heart surgery.

This clone was counted only a few times. The chain couples TRDV1 to TRDJ1; 9 bases fit TRDD3. Germline CDR1 reads TSWWSYY; CDR2 reads QGS. The trim removed 0 bases at V and 0 bases at J, leaving 17 bases unmatched. The CDR3 loop spans 21 amino acids. The CDR3 DNA reads as TGTGCTCTTGGGGAACTCCCGATTCCTACGGGGGATACCGGGTACACCGATAAACTCATCTTT. It is translated as CALGELPIPTGDTGYTDKLIF.

This clone showed up just a few times. This chain joins TRDV1 and TRDJ1; 13 nucleotides match TRDD3. V trimming: 2 bases; J trimming: 3 bases; junction bases outside the gene matches: 24. The CDR3 consists of 23 residues. CDR1 and CDR2 from the germline V gene are TSWWSYY and QGS. The CDR3 sequence is CALGEEREGPSLTGGYGPDKLIF. CDR3 sequence (DNA): TGTGCTCTTGGGGAAGAACGGGAGGGACCCTCCCTAACTGGGGGATACGGGCCCGATAAACTCATCTTT.

The genes are TRDV1 and TRDJ1; 13 bases are a match to TRDD3. Germline V gene sequence: CDR1 TSWWSYY, CDR2 QGS. The CDR3 runs 20 residues. J lost 10 bases, V lost 4 bases, and 24 bases had no gene match. The CDR3 here is CALGAPALSVPYWGIRRLIF. The CDR3 nucleotides read TGTGCTCTTGGGGCCCCCGCCCTCTCCGTACCGTACTGGGGGATACGGCGACTCATCTTT.

The rearrangement uses TRDV1 and TRDJ1; D remains ambiguous. This CDR3 contains 16 residues. V dropped 1 base and J dropped 4 bases, with 16 bases sitting between them. The germline CDR1 and CDR2 sequences are TSWWSYY and QGS. The CDR3 DNA reads TGTGCTCTTGGGGAACCGCGAATCGGCTGCGTCGATAAACTCATCTTT. Translating it yields CALGEPRIGCVDKLIF.

Concerning this clone itself: At one end, the junction sequence differs from germline, possibly due to a read error. The rearrangement links TRDV1 to TRDJ1; TRDD3 matches at 10 bases. Germline V CDR1 and CDR2: TSWWSYY, QGS. The length of the CDR3 is 18 residues. The CDR3 region has the DNA TGTGCCCTTGGGGAACGGCGGTGGGGGATACCGTACACCGATAAACTCATCTTT. Translated, it gives CALGERRWGIPYTDKLIF.

This chain uses TRDV1 with TRDJ1; the D gene is possibly TRDD3 (5 bases). The CDR3 runs to 15 residues. Per germline, CDR1 TSWWSYY and CDR2 QGS. Trimming took off 2 bases at V and 1 base at J, with 11 bases between the two ends. The DNA of the CDR3 is TGTGCTCTTGGGGAAAAGGTGGGGAGCACCGATAAACTCATCTTT. Its protein is CALGEKVGSTDKLIF.

V gene TRDV1 combines with J gene TRDJ1; 9 nucleotides agree with TRDD3. The CDR3 runs 19 residues. V was clipped by 2 bases and J by 8 bases; unmatched bases: 21. The germline V gene has CDR1 TSWWSYY and CDR2 QGS. Here the CDR3 DNA reads TGTGCTCTTGGGGAAATACGGCGGGTCTCCCCGTACTGGGGGAGCAAACTCATCTTT. The encoded protein is CALGEIRRVSPYWGSKLIF.

This clone has just a few counts. The chain is built from TRDV2 and TRDJ1, with D hard to call. The CDR3 sequence is 15 residues long. V was clipped by 6 bases and J by 0 bases, with 16 bases between them. The germline V gene encodes CDR1 GEAIGNYY and CDR2 EKD. CDR3 nucleotide sequence: TGTGCCTGTTCCAACGACGCAACCTACACCGATAAACTCATCTTT. It translates to CACSNDATYTDKLIF.

The chain uses TRDV1 and TRDJ1; D might be TRDD3 (6 bases). Trimming took off 8 bases at V and 2 bases at J, with 9 bases between the two ends. Germline CDR1 reads TSWWSYY; CDR2 reads QGS. CDR3 size: 12 residues. This CDR3 is CALLLGTDKLIF. The CDR3, as DNA: TGTGCTCTTTTGCTGGGGACCGATAAACTCATCTTT.

This clone showed up just a few times. This chain joins TRDV1 and TRDJ1, with 13 bases lining up with TRDD3. This CDR3 is built from 26 residues. From germline, CDR1 is TSWWSYY and CDR2 QGS. V lost 1 base and J lost 0; bases outside the gene matches: 29. The CDR3, as DNA: TGTGCTCTTGGGGAACCCATTGAGTACCATCTTCCTACTAGAACTGGGGGATACGTCTACACCGATAAACTCATCTTT. Encoded protein: CALGEPIEYHLPTRTGGYVYTDKLIF.

This clone has more than one count but fewer than ten. This chain joins TRDV1 and TRDJ1, with D uncertain. The germline V gene encodes CDR1 TSWWSYY and CDR2 QGS. The CDR3 runs to 15 residues. Trimming shortened V by 3 bases and J by 8 bases, and 19 bases separated the two germline ends. This CDR3 reads CALGEKNNTFEKLIF. CDR3 DNA sequence: TGTGCTCTTGGGGAGAAAAACAACACATTCGAAAAACTCATCTTT.

The V and J genes are TRDV1 and TRDJ1; D may be TRDD3 (6 bases). Germline V gene lookup returns CDR1 TSWWSYY and CDR2 QGS. The CDR3 spans 17 residues. Trimming removed 1 base from V and 10 bases from J, with 25 bases in between. Here the CDR3 reads CALGEPITGDPSRGLIF. CDR3 sequence (DNA): TGTGCTCTTGGGGAACCGATTACCGGGGATCCCAGTAGAGGACTCATCTTT.

The genes are TRDV1 and TRDJ1; D is unresolved. Germline values: CDR1 TSWWSYY, CDR2 QGS. The CDR3 runs to 18 residues. V was pared by 2 bases and J by 0 bases, with 19 bases between. In DNA, the CDR3 is TGTGCTCTTGGGGAAGCCGTTCCCTCCCCGTTGTACACCGATAAACTCATCTTT. This translates into CALGEAVPSPLYTDKLIF.

This clone was observed a few times. This chain connects TRDV1 to TRDJ1, with TRDD3 matching over 7 bases. CDR3 length: 23 amino acids. V lost 5 bases to trimming and J lost 4 bases; unmatched junction nucleotides: 34. Per the germline V gene, CDR1 is TSWWSYY and CDR2 is QGS. The CDR3: CALGLPPPSGFDLDWGPRDKLIF. In DNA form, the CDR3 reads TGTGCTCTTGGGCTTCCCCCTCCCAGCGGATTCGATCTGGACTGGGGACCCCGCGATAAACTCATCTTT.

In this sample, this clone turned up a few times. The chain joins TRDV1 to TRDJ1; 13 bases match TRDD3. This CDR3 is built from 17 residues. CDR1 is TSWWSYY, CDR2 QGS, per germline. With 2 bases clipped from V and 7 bases from J, the junction kept 10 bases outside the gene matches. The CDR3 bases are TGTGCTCTTGGGGAAAGAACCTACTGGGGGATACGCCCTAAACTCATCTTT. Its protein product is CALGERTYWGIRPKLIF.

This clone has a handful of counts. The chain employs TRDV1 and TRDJ1; 12 bases agree with TRDD3. CDR3 size: 13 residues. J was trimmed by 10 bases and V by 1 base; bases with no gene match: 1. The germline CDR1 and CDR2 sequences are TSWWSYY and QGS. The CDR3 coding sequence is TGTGCTCTTGGGGAACCTGGGGGATACGGACTCATCTTT. Its protein is CALGEPGGYGLIF.

This clone was observed a few times. The gene calls are TRDV1 and TRDJ1, with 11 positions matching TRDD3. The CDR3 is 22 amino acids. V was clipped by 1 base and J by 1 base; unmatched bases: 20. Per germline, CDR1 TSWWSYY and CDR2 QGS. This CDR3 reads CALGERRAPLYWGISFTDKLIF. In DNA, the CDR3 is TGTGCTCTTGGGGAACGGAGAGCTCCTCTATACTGGGGGATATCGTTCACCGATAAACTCATCTTT.

In this sample, this clone turned up a few times. The chain links TRDV1 to TRDJ1; 12 nucleotides align to TRDD3. Unmatched junction bases numbered 27, after V lost 4 bases and J lost 0 bases. Germline V gene data show CDR1 as TSWWSYY and CDR2 as QGS. The CDR3 extends over 24 amino acids. CDR3 protein: CALGGTPNLGTGGYFPQYTDKLIF. The CDR3 DNA reads as TGTGCTCTTGGGGGTACACCTAACTTAGGTACTGGGGGATACTTTCCCCAGTACACCGATAAACTCATCTTT.